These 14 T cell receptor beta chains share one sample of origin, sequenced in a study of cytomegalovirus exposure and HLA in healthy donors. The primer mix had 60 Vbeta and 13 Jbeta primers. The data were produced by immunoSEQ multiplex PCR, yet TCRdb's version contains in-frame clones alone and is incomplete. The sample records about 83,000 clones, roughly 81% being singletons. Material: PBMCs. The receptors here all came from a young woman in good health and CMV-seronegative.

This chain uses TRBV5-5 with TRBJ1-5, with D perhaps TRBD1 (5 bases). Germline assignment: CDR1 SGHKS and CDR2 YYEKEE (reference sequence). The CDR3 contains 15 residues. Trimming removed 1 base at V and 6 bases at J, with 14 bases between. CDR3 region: CASSLNLGEGQPQHF. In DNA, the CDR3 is TGTGCCAGCAGCTTGAATCTGGGGGAGGGTCAGCCCCAGCATTTT. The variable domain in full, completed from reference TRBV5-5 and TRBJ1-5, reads DAGVTQSPTHLIKTRGQQVTLRCSPISGHKSVSWYQQVLGQGPQFIFQYYEKEERGRGNFPDRFSARQFPNYSSELNVNALLLGDSALYLCASSLNLGEGQPQHFGDGTRLSIL.

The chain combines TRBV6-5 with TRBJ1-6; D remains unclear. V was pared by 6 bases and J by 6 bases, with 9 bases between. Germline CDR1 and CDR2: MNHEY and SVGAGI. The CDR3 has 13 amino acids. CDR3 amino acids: CASRSSFNSPLHF. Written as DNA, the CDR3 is TGTGCCAGCAGGAGCTCGTTTAATTCACCCCTCCACTTT.

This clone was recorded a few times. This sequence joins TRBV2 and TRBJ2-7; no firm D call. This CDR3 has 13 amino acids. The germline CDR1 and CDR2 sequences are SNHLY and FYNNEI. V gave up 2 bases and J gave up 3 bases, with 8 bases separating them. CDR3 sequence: CASSELADYEQYF. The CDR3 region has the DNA TGTGCCAGCAGTGAACTGGCAGACTACGAGCAGTACTTC.

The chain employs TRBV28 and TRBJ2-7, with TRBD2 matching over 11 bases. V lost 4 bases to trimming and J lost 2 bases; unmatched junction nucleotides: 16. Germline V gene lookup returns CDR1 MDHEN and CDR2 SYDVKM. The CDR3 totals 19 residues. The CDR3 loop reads CASSYDPGTSGNSPYEQYF. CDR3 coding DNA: TGTGCCAGCAGTTACGACCCCGGGACTAGCGGTAACTCGCCCTACGAGCAGTACTTC.

DNA for the CDR3: TGTGCCAGCAGTCCCGCGGGGCAGACTTACTATGGCTACACCTTC. Amino acids: CASSPAGQTYYGYTF. The chain joins TRBV28 to TRBJ1-2; D perhaps matches TRBD1 (5 bases). Trimming cost V 5 bases and J 3 bases, with 16 bases left between them. The CDR3 length is 15 residues. Germline CDR1 MDHEN, CDR2 SYDVKM.

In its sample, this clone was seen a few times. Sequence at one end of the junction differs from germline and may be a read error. The CDR3 region has the DNA TGTTCCAGCAGCTATACGACAGGGATCGGGGAGACCCAGTACTTC. Protein product: CSSSYTTGIGETQYF. The gene calls are TRBV7-9 and TRBJ2-5; 7 bases fit TRBD1. The length of the CDR3 is 15 residues. CDR1 and CDR2 from the germline V gene are SEHNR and FQNEAQ (reference sequence).

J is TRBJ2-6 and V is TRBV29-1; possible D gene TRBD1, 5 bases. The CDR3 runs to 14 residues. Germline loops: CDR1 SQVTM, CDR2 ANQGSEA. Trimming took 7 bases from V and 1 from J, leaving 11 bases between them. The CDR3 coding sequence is TGCAGCGCCCTAGGGGTTTCTGGGGCCAACGTCCTGACTTTC. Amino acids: CSALGVSGANVLTF.

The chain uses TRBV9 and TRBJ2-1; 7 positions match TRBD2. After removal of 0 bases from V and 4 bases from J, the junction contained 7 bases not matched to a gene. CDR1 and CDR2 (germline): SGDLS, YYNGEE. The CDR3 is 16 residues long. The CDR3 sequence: CASSVGWRLAYNEQFF. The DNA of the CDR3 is TGTGCCAGCAGCGTAGGGTGGCGACTAGCTTACAATGAGCAGTTCTTC.

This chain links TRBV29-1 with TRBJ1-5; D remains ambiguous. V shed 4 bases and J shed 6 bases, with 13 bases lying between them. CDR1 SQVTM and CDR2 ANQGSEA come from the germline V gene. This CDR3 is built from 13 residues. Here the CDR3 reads CSVVERLGQPQHF. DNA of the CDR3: TGCAGCGTTGTTGAGAGGCTCGGTCAGCCCCAGCATTTT.

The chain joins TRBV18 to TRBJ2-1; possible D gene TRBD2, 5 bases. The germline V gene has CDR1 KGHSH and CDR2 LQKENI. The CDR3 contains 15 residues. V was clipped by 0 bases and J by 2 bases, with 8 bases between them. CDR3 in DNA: TGTGCCAGCTCACCACCTCGGGAACCCTACAATGAGCAGTTCTTC. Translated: CASSPPREPYNEQFF.

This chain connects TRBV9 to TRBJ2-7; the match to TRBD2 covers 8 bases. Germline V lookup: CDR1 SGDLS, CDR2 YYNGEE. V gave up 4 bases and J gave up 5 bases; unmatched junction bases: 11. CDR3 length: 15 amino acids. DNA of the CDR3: TGTGCCAGCAGCCCCAATCAGCGGGAGTCTCACGAGCAGTACTTC. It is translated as CASSPNQRESHEQYF.

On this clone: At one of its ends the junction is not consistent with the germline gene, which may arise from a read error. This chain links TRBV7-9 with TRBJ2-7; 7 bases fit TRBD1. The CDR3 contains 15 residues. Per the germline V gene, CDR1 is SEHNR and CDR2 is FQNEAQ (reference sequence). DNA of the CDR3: TGTTCCAGCAGCCTGGGGACAGCCTATACCTACGAGCAGTACTTC. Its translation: CSSSLGTAYTYEQYF. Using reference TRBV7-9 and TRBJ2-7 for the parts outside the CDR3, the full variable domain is DTGVSQNPRHKITKRGQNVTFRCDPISEHNRLYWYRQTLGQGPEFLTYFQNEAQLEKSRLLSDRFSAERPKGSFSTLEIQRTEQGDSAMYLCSSSLGTAYTYEQYFGPGTRLTVT.

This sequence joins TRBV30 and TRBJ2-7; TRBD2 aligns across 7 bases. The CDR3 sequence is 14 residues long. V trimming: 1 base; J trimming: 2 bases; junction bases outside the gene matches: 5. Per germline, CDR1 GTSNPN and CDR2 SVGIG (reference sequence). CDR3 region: CAWSGGGITYEQYF. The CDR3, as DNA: TGTGCCTGGAGTGGGGGAGGGATCACCTACGAGCAGTACTTC.

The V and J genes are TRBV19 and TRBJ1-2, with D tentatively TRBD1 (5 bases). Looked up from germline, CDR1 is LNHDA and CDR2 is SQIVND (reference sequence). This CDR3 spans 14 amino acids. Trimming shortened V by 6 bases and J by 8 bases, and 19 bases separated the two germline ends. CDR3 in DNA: TGTGCCAGTAGCCACGACAGCACCTCGGGCGGCTACACCTTC. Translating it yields CASSHDSTSGGYTF. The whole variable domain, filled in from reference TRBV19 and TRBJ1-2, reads DGGITQSPKYLFRKEGQNVTLSCEQNLNHDAMYWYRQDPGQGLRLIYYSQIVNDFQKGDIAEGYSVSREKKESFPLTVTSAQKNPTAFYLCASSHDSTSGGYTFGSGTRLTVV.